Included here is one TCR beta chain sequence, with context. There are many counts of this clonotype. This receptor's antigen is unknown. No much larger clone is present one base from it, and per-base qualities are unavailable. The donors were 40 or so Caucasian individuals from Russia, aged roughly 6 to 90 years, who were systemically healthy. Each donor gave roughly 9.5 milliliters of peripheral blood, collected into EDTA-treated Vacutainer tubes. PBMCs were isolated by Ficoll-Paque density-gradient centrifugation, with at least 6.5 million obtained per sample. Total RNA was extracted from PBMCs with Trizol reagent, with at least 5.5 micrograms obtained per sample. Naive CD45RAhigh/CD27high T cell percentages were measured by flow cytometry on a PBMC aliquot from every donor. The record originates from a study of blood T cells in healthy people across ages (dated by TCRdb to between 2014 and 2017). Some background on the complete study: In model experiments, template switching captured about one uniquely barcoded TCR beta cDNA molecule for every two T cells. Using deep sequencing normalized with unique cDNA molecular identifiers, the study measured how TCR beta repertoire diversity changes with age. Four age groups were formed from the donors: young (average roughly 16 years), middle-aged (less than 40), aged (about 62) and long-lived (approximately 78). To avoid experimental bias, donors of different ages were distributed randomly across sequencing lanes. Two additional independent replicas of 1 million unique cDNA reads from the same blood draw were analyzed for two donors (one aged 18 to 29 and one aged 80 or older). Broader findings and caveats from the paper: The CMV infection status of donors was not known, potentially confounding age-related changes in expanded clonotypes. Estimates of total diversity based on one million sequenced T cells were considered lower bounds and underestimates. As age increased, observed TCR beta diversity per million T cells dropped in a roughly linear way, and a significant reduction was already evident by age about 40. Compared with the aged group, the long-lived group had more naive CD4+ T cells, fewer expanded clones and increased TCR diversity, a pattern suggesting age selection. There was a strong correlation between observed TCR beta diversity and the percentage of naive T cells measured by flow cytometry. Since profiling was done on bulk unsorted PBMCs, naive and antigen-experienced compartments could not be conclusively compared.

Its CDR3 holds 13 amino acids, cysteine through phenylalanine. Kept here is only the CDR3 DNA, which spans 39 bases and is read in frame from base 1. Trimming costs V 5 bases and J 0 bases, and their ends lie 8 bases apart. The library was obtained by 5' RACE. Sequenced on an Illumina HiSeq 2500. A second PCR of roughly 7 to 12 cycles was run with a J-beta primer mix and a sample-barcoded 5' primer. A unique molecular identifier was introduced onto each TCR beta cDNA molecule by a template-switch 5' adaptor carrying 12 random nucleotides. At least 3 million CDR3-containing paired-end reads were obtained from each sample. First-strand cDNA was synthesized from all RNA with the Mint cDNA synthesis kit, primed by a TRBC-specific oligonucleotide. Following uracil-DNA glycosylase treatment, all cDNA underwent a first 18-cycle PCR with the universal primers M1SS and BC2_uni_R. Under the source paper's analysis protocol: Each sample was normalized by randomly selecting 1 million high-quality reads, each carrying a distinct molecular identifier. Reads sharing molecular identifiers were discarded rather than binned into consensus sequences. CDR3 identification, clonotype clustering and error correction used MiTCR with a Q25 quality threshold and the strictest error-elimination algorithm. A nonparametric unseen species model with Euler transformation was used to estimate a lower bound on total TCR beta diversity. TCRdb's own reprocessing of the public reads used fastp at Q25 and MiXCR and kept productive beta chains. Each record represents a unique CDR3 protein, reported with the most common genes and DNA among its rows. TCRdb, not the authors, supplied the V and J calls. Across this sample there are 650,000 or so distinct CDR3 sequences, with roughly half seen only once. Of the sample, approximately 13% falls within the top ten clones.

Sequenced input: blood. The TCR was taken from a woman at least 80 years old in good health. The chain couples TRBV12-3 or TRBV12-4 to TRBJ2-7; the D region possibly corresponds to TRBD1 (5 bases align). The CDR3 here reads CASSIGVSYEQYF. The nucleotides are TGTGCCAGCAGTATAGGGGTCTCCTACGAGCAGTACTTC.